This T cell receptor (beta chain) was captured in a study of shared clonotypes between healthy human individuals (dated by TCRdb to about 2020). Concerning the study at large: The cohort included a few men and two women between 18 and 49 years of age. Leukapheresis yielded between about 0.94 and 9 billion PBMCs per donor. To increase sequencing depth and limit assay-specific biases, TCR repertoire library preparation and sequencing were carried out by different laboratories using diverse techniques. Per donor, three plates each were used for CD4 naive and CD4 memory, two for CD8 naive, and one for CD8 memory. Blood TCR repertoires of four to six healthy adults were deeply sequenced to estimate repertoire size and the extent of clonotype sharing between individuals.

This clone was observed a handful of times. What this receptor recognizes is not known. Per-base qualities were not stored, and no clone one base away is much larger. Overall study results and their limits: Higher generation probabilities were observed for clonotypes shared by all four sorted-subset donors than for non-shared clonotypes. Sharing across a few donors was observed for 4.5% to 6.5% of naive CD4, under 4% of naive CD8, about 2.3% of memory CD4, and about 0.4% of memory CD8 clonotypes. Rarefaction of sorted-subset datasets indicated incomplete sequencing despite the large sequencing depth. Pairwise subsampling led to the expectation that sequencing depth would affect the degree of clonotype sharing among donors. Estimated clonotype richness was generally larger for naive than for memory subsets. The small number of donors limited the genetic and exposure-history diversity represented. Sampling was restricted to blood, and TCR repertoires in tissue are likely to differ from TCR repertoires in blood.

Using the deep immunoSEQ assay, multiplex PCR amplified TCR CDR3 regions from genomic DNA. For each cell subset, the extracted genomic DNA was distributed evenly across all wells of several immunoSEQ 96-well plates, and each plate served as one replicate. For sorted subsets, each replicate PCR was loaded with 200 ng genomic DNA, equivalent to approximately 27,000 T cell genomes. Purified libraries were quantified with a Qubit 3.0 fluorometer, sized on a Bioanalyzer 2100, and re-quantified with the KAPA Library Quantification kit. Each immunoSEQ 96-well plate was sequenced on its own single-read 150-cycle Illumina NextSeq 550 flow cell. The source study handled its data this way. Because the immunoSEQ output held only junctional sequences and lacked quality scores, the filtering could not match the filtering applied to full-length reads. Sequences were annotated with PyIR, a Python wrapper for IgBLAST v1.9, using IMGT germline references to assign V/J genes and CDR3. Reads were filtered out if the reads had weak V/J assignments (E-value above 1e-6), no CDR3, stop codons, out-of-frame junctions, or ambiguous translated residues. V3J clonotypes were defined as sequences sharing an identical inferred V gene, J gene, and CDR3 amino acid sequence. To compute the percentage overlap between repertoires, the number of shared unique clonotypes was divided by the size of the smaller repertoire. Three approaches were used to assess repertoire richness: RTK rarefaction, the Chao1 estimator, and Recon v2.1 estimates of unobserved clonotypes. For all TCRbeta clonotypes obtained by the gDNA method from a handful of donors, generation probabilities were computed with OLGA. This is the immuneACCESS table as TCRdb keeps it, with only in-frame sequences that have V and J called. A part of the clones is gone; compared with another copy, unresolved V genes explain less than half, and the rest is unexplained. That table is the source of V, J and clone size, and D and trimming were worked out from the DNA. Here the sample has 850,000 to 1,200,000 clones; more than 65% occur a single time. The biggest ten clones account for nearly 1.5% of the sample.

Trimming costs V 1 base and J 5 bases, and their ends lie 14 bases apart. CDR1 SGHDN and CDR2 FVKESK are derived from the germline V gene. Taken from cysteine to phenylalanine, the CDR3 has 16 residues. Only the CDR3 part of the read is kept: 48 bases, read in frame from the first base. The donors were healthy, HIV-negative adults with no recently reported acute infections or vaccinations. Every donor was a Caucasian adult living in Nashville, Tennessee, USA. CD4+ T cells were enriched through magnetic negative selection, after which naive cells were positively selected on CD45RA and the remaining negative fraction served as the memory subset. Blood was obtained by leukapheresis, after which PBMCs were separated by Ficoll-Histopaque density gradient centrifugation and cryopreserved in liquid nitrogen vapor phase. Purity and quantity of every magnetically sorted T cell population were checked by analytical flow cytometry. Genomic DNA was isolated from each sorted fraction and quantified by UV absorbance on a Nanodrop 2000c.

The sequenced material came from memory CD4+ T cells sorted from blood. The intended sense of this specimen's cell subset or site label: CD45RA-negative fraction. This receptor was taken from a man between 18 and 35 years old in good health. The chain is assembled from TRBV14 and TRBJ2-2, with the D call perhaps TRBD1 or TRBD2, each one matching 6 bases. The CDR3 protein is CASSQVGGQLTGELFF. The DNA sequence is as follows: TGTGCCAGCAGCCAAGTAGGGGGGCAGCTGACCGGGGAGCTGTTTTTT. With the rest looked up from the reference TRBV14 and TRBJ2-2 genes rather than sequenced, the full variable domain is EAGVTQFPSHSVIEKGQTVTLRCDPISGHDNLYWYRRVMGKEIKFLLHFVKESKQDESGMPNNRFLAERTGGTYSTLKVQPAELEDSGVYFCASSQVGGQLTGELFFGEGSRLTVL.